This passage covers 20 T cell receptor beta chains from one sample sequenced in a study of blood T cell repertoires in COVID-19 (dated by TCRdb to the early 2020s). Library preparation employed the immunoSEQ multiplex PCR assay. TCRdb stores this immuneACCESS table with in-frame sequences only. Part of the clones is absent; in the studies checked, under half of the shortfall reflects unresolved V genes, and no reason is known for the rest. This sample comprises 650,000 to 800,000 clones, 90% of them detected only once. Of the sample, approximately 0.3% is held by the ten largest clones. The sequenced sample was peripheral blood. Every receptor here comes from a woman aged 18-35 years with acute or convalescent COVID-19.

The CDR3 sequence is CASSLFQVPTYEQYF. The CDR3 DNA sequence: TGTGCCAGCAGCTTATTCCAGGTACCGACCTACGAGCAGTACTTC. The chain carries TRBV7-2 and TRBJ2-7, with D hard to call. This CDR3 contains 15 residues. V gave up 2 bases and J gave up 2 bases, with 13 bases separating them. Germline V gives CDR1 SGHTA, CDR2 FQGNSA.

A word on this clone: Distinct nucleotide sequences in the sample also encode this CDR3. The rearrangement links TRBV5-1 to TRBJ1-1, with no clear D. Germline assignment: CDR1 SGHRS and CDR2 YFSETQ. The germline V and J ends were trimmed by 0 bases and 1 base, with 7 bases remaining between them. CDR3 size: 14 residues. CDR3 protein: CASSLVPGNTEAFF. The CDR3 bases are TGCGCCAGCAGCTTGGTCCCAGGGAACACTGAAGCTTTCTTT.

The V gene is TRBV30, the J gene TRBJ2-2; the D gene is possibly TRBD2 (5 bases). V was shortened by 0 bases and J by 0 bases, with 14 bases between the two germline ends. Germline V gene data show CDR1 as GTSNPN and CDR2 as SVGIG (reference sequence). The CDR3 contains 17 residues. The DNA of the CDR3 is TGTGCCTGGAGTGTACTGAAGAGGGTCGCGAACACCGGGGAGCTGTTTTTT. Translation gives CAWSVLKRVANTGELFF. The complete variable domain, with remaining parts taken from reference TRBV30 and TRBJ2-2, reads SQTIHQWPATLVQPVGSPLSLECTVEGTSNPNLYWYRQAAGRGLQLLFYSVGIGQISSEVPQNLSASRPQDRQFILSSKKLLLSDSGFYLCAWSVLKRVANTGELFFGEGSRLTVL.

This chain uses TRBV28 with TRBJ2-2, with D perhaps TRBD2 (5 bases). The germline CDR1 and CDR2 sequences are MDHEN and SYDVKM. The CDR3 consists of 13 residues. Trimming pared 6 bases from V and 7 bases from J, leaving 12 bases between. CDR3 nucleotide sequence: TGTGCCAGCAGCCGATCGGAGGTCGGGGAGCTGTTTTTT. It is translated as CASSRSEVGELFF.

The chain employs TRBV5-1 and TRBJ2-6; weak D call: TRBD1 (5 bases). The CDR3 consists of 17 residues. In germline, CDR1 is SGHRS, CDR2 YFSETQ. V lost 4 bases, J lost 0 bases, and 14 bases lay in between. In DNA form, the CDR3 reads TGCGCCAGCAGCCTGCAGGGTCCCCTCTCTGGGGCCAACGTCCTGACTTTC. Its translation is CASSLQGPLSGANVLTF. Full variable domain (missing parts from reference TRBV5-1 and TRBJ2-6): KAGVTQTPRYLIKTRGQQVTLSCSPISGHRSVSWYQQTPGQGLQFLFEYFSETQRNKGNFPGRFSGRQFSNSRSEMNVSTLELGDSALYLCASSLQGPLSGANVLTFGAGSRLTVL.

This chain joins TRBV5-1 and TRBJ2-1; D might be TRBD1 (6 bases). The CDR3 is 15 amino acids. CDR1 SGHRS and CDR2 YFSETQ come from the germline V gene. V was cut by 4 bases and J by 4 bases, with 15 bases left in between. CDR3 nucleotides: TGCGCCAGCAGCCTCACAGGGAACCTTTACAATGAGCAGTTCTTC. Encoded protein: CASSLTGNLYNEQFF.

The chain links TRBV6-5 to TRBJ1-2, with a tentative D call TRBD1 (6 bases). The CDR3 extends over 14 amino acids. The germline CDR1 and CDR2 sequences are MNHEY and SVGAGI. Trimming cost V 7 bases and J 0 bases, with 12 bases left between them. CDR3 loop: CASTVSGANYGYTF. In DNA form, the CDR3 reads TGTGCCAGCACTGTTTCAGGGGCTAACTATGGCTACACCTTC.

The chain has TRBV4-1 and TRBJ2-7; 8 bases agree with TRBD1. Germline CDR1 reads MGHRA; CDR2 reads YSYEKL. The CDR3 is 15 residues long. J gave up 1 base and V 3 bases, and 5 bases lay outside the gene matches. The CDR3 region has the DNA TGCGCCAGCAGCCAGAGCAGGGGGCAGTCCTACGAGCAGTACTTC. This translates into CASSQSRGQSYEQYF.

The gene calls are TRBV9 and TRBJ1-6; the D gene is possibly TRBD1 (6 bases). V was shortened by 0 bases and J by 6 bases, with 10 bases between the two germline ends. The CDR3 is 15 amino acids. Germline CDR1 SGDLS, CDR2 YYNGEE. CDR3 sequence reads: CASSVEGVANSPLHF. The CDR3 DNA sequence: TGTGCCAGCAGCGTAGAGGGGGTCGCTAATTCACCCCTCCACTTT.

This clone was detected a few times. The gene calls are TRBV27 and TRBJ2-7; a weak D match, TRBD2 (6 bases). The CDR3 is made up of 14 amino acids. Germline CDR1 reads MNHEY; CDR2 reads SMNVEV (reference sequence). V was trimmed by 1 base and J by 7 bases, leaving 14 bases between them. The CDR3 region is CASSLLIGAGEQYF. As DNA, the CDR3 is TGTGCCAGCAGTTTATTAATAGGGGCGGGAGAGCAGTACTTC.

The rearrangement joins TRBV9 to TRBJ1-4, with D possibly being TRBD1 (5 bases). Trimming removed 0 bases from V and 8 bases from J, with 14 bases in between. This CDR3 comprises 15 residues. The germline gives CDR1 SGDLS, CDR2 YYNGEE. The CDR3 loop is CASSVAGGGEEKLFF. CDR3 nucleotides: TGTGCCAGCAGCGTAGCCGGGGGAGGGGAAGAAAAACTGTTTTTT. Combining the CDR3 with reference TRBV9 and TRBJ1-4 gives the whole variable domain DSGVTQTPKHLITATGQRVTLRCSPRSGDLSVYWYQQSLDQGLQFLIQYYNGEERAKGNILERFSAQQFPDLHSELNLSSLELGDSALYFCASSVAGGGEEKLFFGSGTQLSVL.

The chain is built from TRBV28 and TRBJ2-1; TRBD2 aligns across 10 bases. The length of the CDR3 is 13 residues. The germline gives CDR1 MDHEN, CDR2 SYDVKM. V shed 6 bases and J 9 bases; nucleotides not matched to a gene: 5. The CDR3 nucleotides read TGTGCCAGCAGACTAGCGGGGCCTGGTGAGCAGTTCTTC. Translated, it gives CASRLAGPGEQFF.

Details on this clone: The same CDR3 arises from other DNA sequences in this sample as well. This chain connects TRBV7-2 to TRBJ1-2; D not certain. V lost 1 base and J 7 bases, leaving 10 bases between the germline ends. There are 13 residues in the CDR3. The V gene's germline CDR1 is SGHTA and CDR2 FQGNSA. CDR3 in DNA: TGTGCCAGCAGCTTAGAACGGGGTAGTGGCTACACCTTC. Translated: CASSLERGSGYTF. Complete variable domain (other parts from reference TRBV7-2 and TRBJ1-2): GAGVSQSPSNKVTEKGKDVELRCDPISGHTALYWYRQSLGQGLEFLIYFQGNSAPDKSGLPSDRFSAERTGGSVSTLTIQRTQQEDSAVYLCASSLERGSGYTFGSGTRLTVV.

V is TRBV7-2 and J is TRBJ1-2; 7 bases are shared with TRBD1. This CDR3 has 16 residues. Germline assignment: CDR1 SGHTA and CDR2 FQGNSA. J gave up 2 bases and V 5 bases, and 11 bases lay outside the gene matches. CDR3 bases: TGTGCCAGCAGCCCGGAGGTGGGCAGGGGGAACTATGGCTACACCTTC. Translation gives CASSPEVGRGNYGYTF.

V gene TRBV11-2 combines with J gene TRBJ2-1; D perhaps matches TRBD2 (5 bases). Trimming stripped 4 bases from V and 2 bases from J, with 21 bases between. The CDR3 is 18 residues long. Germline loops: CDR1 SGHAT, CDR2 FQNNGV. CDR3: CASSSPGVTVAPYNEQFF. The DNA of the CDR3 is TGTGCCAGCAGCTCACCCGGGGTGACTGTAGCCCCCTACAATGAGCAGTTCTTC.

The chain employs TRBV5-6 and TRBJ1-2; TRBD1 matches 7 bases. V shed 4 bases, J shed 1 base, and the junction held 4 bases outside the gene matches. The CDR3 length is 14 residues. In germline, CDR1 is SGHDT, CDR2 YYEEEE. The CDR3 loop reads CASSPGTVNYGYTF. CDR3 DNA sequence: TGTGCCAGCAGCCCCGGGACAGTTAACTATGGCTACACCTTC.

This chain connects TRBV11-2 to TRBJ1-1, with TRBD1 matching over 11 bases. Germline V CDR1 and CDR2: SGHAT, FQNNGV. This CDR3 is 17 amino acids long. V was pared by 5 bases and J by 1 base, with 9 bases of the junction left unmatched. CDR3 loop: CASSPWRDRGTNTEAFF. CDR3 nucleotide sequence: TGTGCCAGCAGCCCCTGGAGGGACAGGGGGACGAACACTGAAGCTTTCTTT. Based on the CDR3 plus reference TRBV11-2 and TRBJ1-1, the full variable domain is EAGVAQSPRYKIIEKRQSVAFWCNPISGHATLYWYQQILGQGPKLLIQFQNNGVVDDSQLPKDRFSAERLKGVDSTLKIQPAKLEDSAVYLCASSPWRDRGTNTEAFFGQGTRLTVV.

The chain has TRBV5-6 and TRBJ1-2; D gene unclear. Germline CDR1 SGHDT, CDR2 YYEEEE. There are 12 residues in the CDR3. V lost 5 bases to trimming and J lost 4 bases, with 9 bases between them. CDR3 in amino acids: CASRSGSYGYTF. The DNA for the CDR3 is TGTGCCAGCAGATCCGGTAGCTATGGCTACACCTTC.

The rearrangement links TRBV11-2 to TRBJ1-2; unclear D gene. V gave up 6 bases and J gave up 0 bases, with 11 bases separating them. This CDR3 contains 14 residues. Germline V gives CDR1 SGHAT, CDR2 FQNNGV. DNA of the CDR3: TGTGCCAGCAGTCGTTCCGGTTCTAACTATGGCTACACCTTC. This sequence encodes CASSRSGSNYGYTF.

The chain uses TRBV7-2 and TRBJ2-7, with no clear D. Germline V gives CDR1 SGHTA, CDR2 FQGNSA. The CDR3 runs to 17 residues. With 5 bases removed from V and 0 bases from J, the gap between germline ends came to 20 bases. CDR3 sequence reads: CASSLPPHRVRSYEQYF. DNA for the CDR3: TGTGCCAGCAGCCTACCCCCCCACCGGGTCCGCTCCTACGAGCAGTACTTC.